These T cell receptor beta chains were read from a single sample in a study of cytomegalovirus exposure and HLA in healthy donors. The protocol was immunoSEQ multiplex PCR, while the TCRdb copy is restricted to in-frame clones and leaves out a portion. This table has 99,000 or so clones, 78% appearing once. Input material: PBMCs. These receptor sequences come from a woman aged 40 to 49 in good health and CMV-seronegative. CDR3s include the opening cysteine and the closing phenylalanine or tryptophan. Fields, in order: V gene, D gene, clone size, J gene, CDR3 DNA, CDR3 protein. D genes are given only for firm matches. Not all rows give a size; the values are once, few, many and, for expanded clones, a class.

v_call: TRBV7-8; d_call: NA; clone_size: once; j_call: TRBJ1-6; cdr3_nt: TGTGCCAGCAGCCCAAGGGGTATTGCGAATTCACCCCTCCACTTT; cdr3_aa: CASSPRGIANSPLHF
v_call: TRBV6-1; d_call: NA; clone_size: NA; j_call: TRBJ1-4; cdr3_nt: TGTGCCAGCAGTGAAGCGCGTGTTGGTAATGAAAAACTGTTTTTT; cdr3_aa: CASSEARVGNEKLFF
v_call: TRBV19; d_call: NA; clone_size: few; j_call: TRBJ1-1; cdr3_nt: TGTGCCAGTAGTATGGCCACTGAAGCTTTCTTT; cdr3_aa: CASSMATEAFF
v_call: TRBV7-3; d_call: NA; clone_size: NA; j_call: TRBJ2-3; cdr3_nt: TGTGCCAGCAGCTCCCGCGCCCACCCAGATACGCAGTATTTT; cdr3_aa: CASSSRAHPDTQYF
v_call: TRBV25-1; d_call: TRBD1; clone_size: NA; j_call: TRBJ2-7; cdr3_nt: TGTGCCAGCAGCCCCACAGGGGTAATCTCCTACGAGCAGTACTTC; cdr3_aa: CASSPTGVISYEQYF
v_call: TRBV15; d_call: TRBD2; clone_size: NA; j_call: TRBJ2-3; cdr3_nt: TGTGCCACCAGCGGACGTACTTTAGCGGGGAGATTCACAGATACGCAGTATTTT; cdr3_aa: CATSGRTLAGRFTDTQYF
v_call: TRBV11-2; d_call: TRBD1; clone_size: NA; j_call: TRBJ2-7; cdr3_nt: TGTGCCAGCAGCTTGGGGACAGGGGGCATCTACGAGCAGTACTTC; cdr3_aa: CASSLGTGGIYEQYF
v_call: TRBV15; d_call: TRBD1; clone_size: NA; j_call: TRBJ2-7; cdr3_nt: TGTGCCACCAGCTCCCCCCGGGACAGGGACTACGAGCAGTACTTC; cdr3_aa: CATSSPRDRDYEQYF
v_call: TRBV6-1; d_call: NA; clone_size: NA; j_call: TRBJ2-7; cdr3_nt: TGTGCCAGCAGTCCCCCGACAGGATCCTACGAGCAGTACTTC; cdr3_aa: CASSPPTGSYEQYF
v_call: TRBV19; d_call: TRBD1; clone_size: NA; j_call: TRBJ1-2; cdr3_nt: TGTGCCAGTACGGGACAGGGGTCCTATGGCTACACCTTC; cdr3_aa: CASTGQGSYGYTF
v_call: TRBV9; d_call: TRBD2; clone_size: few; j_call: TRBJ2-5; cdr3_nt: TGTGCCAGCAGCGTAGGGATAGCGGGAGTCCGGGAGACCCAGTACTTC; cdr3_aa: CASSVGIAGVRETQYF